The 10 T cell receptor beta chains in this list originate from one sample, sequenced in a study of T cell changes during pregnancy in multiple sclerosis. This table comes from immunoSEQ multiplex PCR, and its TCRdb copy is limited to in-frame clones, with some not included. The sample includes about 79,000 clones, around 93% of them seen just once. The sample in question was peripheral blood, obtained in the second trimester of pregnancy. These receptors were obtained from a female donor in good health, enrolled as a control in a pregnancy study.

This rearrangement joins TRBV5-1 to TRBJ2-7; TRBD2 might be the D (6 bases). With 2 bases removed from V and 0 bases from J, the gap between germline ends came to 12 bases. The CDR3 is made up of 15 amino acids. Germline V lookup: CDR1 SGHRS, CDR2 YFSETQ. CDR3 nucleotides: TGCGCCAGCAGCTTCTCCGGGACTCTCTCCTACGAGCAGTACTTC. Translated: CASSFSGTLSYEQYF. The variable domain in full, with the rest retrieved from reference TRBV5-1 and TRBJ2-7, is KAGVTQTPRYLIKTRGQQVTLSCSPISGHRSVSWYQQTPGQGLQFLFEYFSETQRNKGNFPGRFSGRQFSNSRSEMNVSTLELGDSALYLCASSFSGTLSYEQYFGPGTRLTVT.

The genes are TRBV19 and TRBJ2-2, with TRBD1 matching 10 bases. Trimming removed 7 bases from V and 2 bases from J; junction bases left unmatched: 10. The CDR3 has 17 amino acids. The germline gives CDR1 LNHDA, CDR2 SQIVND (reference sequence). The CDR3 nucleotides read TGTGCCAGTACCTGGGACAGGGGTAGGGGAAACACCGGGGAGCTGTTTTTT. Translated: CASTWDRGRGNTGELFF.

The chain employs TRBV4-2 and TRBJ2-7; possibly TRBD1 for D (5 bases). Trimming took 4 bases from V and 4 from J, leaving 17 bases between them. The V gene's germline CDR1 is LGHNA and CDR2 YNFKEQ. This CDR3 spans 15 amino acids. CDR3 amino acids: CASSLYRVGEYEQYF. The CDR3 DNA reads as TGTGCCAGCAGCCTCTATCGGGTAGGGGAATACGAGCAGTACTTC.

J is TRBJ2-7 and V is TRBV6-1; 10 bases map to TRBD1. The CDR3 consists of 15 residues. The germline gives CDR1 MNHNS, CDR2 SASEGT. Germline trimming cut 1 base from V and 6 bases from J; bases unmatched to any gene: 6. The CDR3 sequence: CASSEGQGAQFEQYF. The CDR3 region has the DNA TGTGCCAGCAGTGAAGGACAGGGGGCGCAGTTCGAGCAGTACTTC.

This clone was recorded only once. CDR3 amino acids: CASSLRTGDSYEQYF. The CDR3 nucleotides read TGTGCCAGCAGCTTACGGACAGGGGACTCCTACGAGCAGTACTTC. The chain is built from TRBV7-9 and TRBJ2-7, with 9 bases that match TRBD1. The V and J ends lost 2 bases and 0 bases, in that order; junction bases with no gene match: 2. The CDR3 consists of 15 residues. Germline V gives CDR1 SEHNR, CDR2 FQNEAQ (reference sequence).

The CDR3 reads CASTKSRAGTEAFF. The DNA for the CDR3 is TGTGCCAGCACTAAAAGCAGGGCCGGCACTGAAGCTTTCTTT. The V and J genes are TRBV6-5 and TRBJ1-1; D is perhaps TRBD1 (5 bases). V lost 7 bases and J lost 4, with 16 bases in between. The CDR3 is 14 amino acids. The V gene's germline CDR1 is MNHEY and CDR2 SVGAGI.

As DNA, the CDR3 is TGTGCCAGCAGGACAGGGAGAGAGACCCAGTACTTC. Translation gives CASRTGRETQYF. The chain links TRBV7-9 to TRBJ2-5; 7 bases line up with TRBD1. Losses at the gene ends were 6 bases for V and 4 bases for J; bases not matched to a gene: 2. This CDR3 is 12 amino acids long. Germline CDR1 reads SEHNR; CDR2 reads FQNEAQ (reference sequence).

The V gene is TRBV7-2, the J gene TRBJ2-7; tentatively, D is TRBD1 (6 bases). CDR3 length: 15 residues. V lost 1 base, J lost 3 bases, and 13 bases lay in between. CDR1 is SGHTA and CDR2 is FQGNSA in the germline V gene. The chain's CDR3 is CASSLGLSGVYEQYF. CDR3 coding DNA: TGTGCCAGCAGCTTAGGTTTGTCAGGGGTCTACGAGCAGTACTTC.

The CDR3 reads CATSRALESGNTIYF. The CDR3 region has the DNA TGTGCCACCAGCAGGGCCCTAGAATCTGGAAACACCATATATTTT. The V and J genes are TRBV15 and TRBJ1-3; D is unresolved. Germline V CDR1 and CDR2: LNHNV, YYDKDF (reference sequence). CDR3 length: 15 amino acids. Trimming took off 3 bases at V and 1 base at J, with 10 bases between the two ends. Using reference TRBV15 and TRBJ1-3 for the parts outside the CDR3, the full variable domain is DAMVIQNPRYQVTQFGKPVTLSCSQTLNHNVMYWYQQKSSQAPKLLFHYYDKDFNNEADTPDNFQSRRPNTSFCFLDIRSPGLGDTAMYLCATSRALESGNTIYFGEGSWLTVV.

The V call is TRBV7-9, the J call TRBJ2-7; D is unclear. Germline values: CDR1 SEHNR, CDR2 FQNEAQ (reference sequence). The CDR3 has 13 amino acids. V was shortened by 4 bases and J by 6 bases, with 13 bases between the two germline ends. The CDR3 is CASSSYGVSEQYF. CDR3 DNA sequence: TGTGCCAGCAGCTCCTACGGTGTCTCCGAGCAGTACTTC. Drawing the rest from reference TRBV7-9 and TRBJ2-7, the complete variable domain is DTGVSQNPRHKITKRGQNVTFRCDPISEHNRLYWYRQTLGQGPEFLTYFQNEAQLEKSRLLSDRFSAERPKGSFSTLEIQRTEQGDSAMYLCASSSYGVSEQYFGPGTRLTVT.